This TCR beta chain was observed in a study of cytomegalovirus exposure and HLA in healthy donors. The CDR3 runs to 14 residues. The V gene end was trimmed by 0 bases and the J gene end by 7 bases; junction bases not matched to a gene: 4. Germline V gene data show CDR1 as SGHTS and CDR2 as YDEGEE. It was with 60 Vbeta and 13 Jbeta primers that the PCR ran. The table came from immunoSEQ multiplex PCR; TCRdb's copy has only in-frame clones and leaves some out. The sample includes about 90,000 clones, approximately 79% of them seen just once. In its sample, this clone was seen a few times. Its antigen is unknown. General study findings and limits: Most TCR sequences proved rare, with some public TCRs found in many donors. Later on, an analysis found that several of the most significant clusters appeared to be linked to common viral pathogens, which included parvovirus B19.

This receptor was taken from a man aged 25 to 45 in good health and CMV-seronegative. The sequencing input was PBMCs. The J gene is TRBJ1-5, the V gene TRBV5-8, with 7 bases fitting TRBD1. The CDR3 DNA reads TGTGCCAGCAGCTTGGGAGGGGGCAGGCAGCCCCAGCATTTT. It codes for CASSLGGGRQPQHF.